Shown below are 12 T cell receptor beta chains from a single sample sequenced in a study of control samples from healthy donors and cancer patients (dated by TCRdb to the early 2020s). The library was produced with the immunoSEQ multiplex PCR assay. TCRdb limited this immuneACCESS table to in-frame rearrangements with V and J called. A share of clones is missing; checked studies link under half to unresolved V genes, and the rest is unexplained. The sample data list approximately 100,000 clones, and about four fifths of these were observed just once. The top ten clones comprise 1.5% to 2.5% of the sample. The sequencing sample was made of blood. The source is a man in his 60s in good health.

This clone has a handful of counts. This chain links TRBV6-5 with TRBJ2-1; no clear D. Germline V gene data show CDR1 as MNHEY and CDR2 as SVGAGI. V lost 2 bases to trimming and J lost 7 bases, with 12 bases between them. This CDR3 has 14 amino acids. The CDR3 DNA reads TGTGCCAGCAGTTACAGTATACTCACTAATGAGCAGTTCTTC. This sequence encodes CASSYSILTNEQFF.

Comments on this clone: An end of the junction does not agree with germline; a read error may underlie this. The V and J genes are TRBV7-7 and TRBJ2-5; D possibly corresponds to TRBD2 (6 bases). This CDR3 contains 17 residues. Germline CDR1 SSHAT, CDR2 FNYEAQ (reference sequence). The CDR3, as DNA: TGTGCTAGCAGCTCTTATAAGGGTAGCGGTTGGCAAGAGACCCAGTACTTC. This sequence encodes CASSSYKGSGWQETQYF.

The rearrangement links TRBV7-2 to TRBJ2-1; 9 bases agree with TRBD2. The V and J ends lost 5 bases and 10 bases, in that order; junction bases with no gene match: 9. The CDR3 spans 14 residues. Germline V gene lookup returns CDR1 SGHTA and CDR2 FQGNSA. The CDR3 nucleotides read TGTGCCAGCAGCCCGAGGACTAGCGTCCCGGAGCAGTTCTTC. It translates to CASSPRTSVPEQFF.

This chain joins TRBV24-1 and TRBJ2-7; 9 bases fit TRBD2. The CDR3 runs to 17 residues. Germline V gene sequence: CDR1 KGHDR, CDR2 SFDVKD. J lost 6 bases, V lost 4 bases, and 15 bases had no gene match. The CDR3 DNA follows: TGTGCCACCAGTGAAGATCTCGGAGTAGCGGGAGAGGGCGAGCAGTACTTC. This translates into CATSEDLGVAGEGEQYF.

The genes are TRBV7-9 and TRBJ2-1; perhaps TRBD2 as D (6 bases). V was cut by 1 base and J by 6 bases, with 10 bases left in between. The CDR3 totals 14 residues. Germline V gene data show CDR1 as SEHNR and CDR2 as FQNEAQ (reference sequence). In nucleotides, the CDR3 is TGTGCCAGCAGCTTAGAGGGAGGCCTCAATGAGCAGTTCTTC. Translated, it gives CASSLEGGLNEQFF.

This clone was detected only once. CDR3 amino acids: CASSEGRFHNQPQHF. As DNA, the CDR3 is TGTGCCAGCAGTGAAGGGAGGTTCCACAATCAGCCCCAGCATTTT. V usage is TRBV2 and J usage is TRBJ1-5, with unresolved D. V lost 1 base to trimming and J lost 3 bases, with 10 bases between them. This CDR3 has 15 amino acids. CDR1 is SNHLY, CDR2 FYNNEI, per germline.

The CDR3 spells CASSSLSDGRENIQYF. The CDR3 bases are TGTGCCAGCAGTTCCCTCTCCGACGGAAGGGAAAACATTCAGTACTTC. The chain carries TRBV27 and TRBJ2-4; D unresolved. The CDR3 is 16 amino acids. The V gene's germline CDR1 is MNHEY and CDR2 SMNVEV (reference sequence). V gave up 4 bases and J gave up 5 bases, with 18 bases separating them.

CDR3 region: CASSLGPASEYNEQFF. DNA of the CDR3: TGTGCCAGCAGCTTAGGTCCGGCTAGCGAATACAATGAGCAGTTCTTC. The chain combines TRBV7-2 with TRBJ2-1; D may be TRBD2 (6 bases). This CDR3 spans 16 amino acids. Trimming stripped 1 base from V and 4 bases from J, with 14 bases between. Germline values: CDR1 SGHTA, CDR2 FQGNSA.

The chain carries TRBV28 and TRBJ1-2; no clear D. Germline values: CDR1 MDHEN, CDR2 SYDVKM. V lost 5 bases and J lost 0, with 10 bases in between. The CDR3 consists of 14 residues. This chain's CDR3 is CASSTDRTNYGYTF. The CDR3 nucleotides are TGTGCCAGCAGTACAGACCGAACTAACTATGGCTACACCTTC.

CDR3 region: CASSLLGASYEQYF. CDR3 nucleotide sequence: TGTGCCAGCAGTTTATTGGGCGCCTCCTACGAGCAGTACTTC. The V gene is TRBV28, the J gene TRBJ2-7; D uncertain. This CDR3 is 14 amino acids long. The ends were cut back, 1 base at V and 0 bases at J, with 7 bases in the middle. Germline values: CDR1 MDHEN, CDR2 SYDVKM. Full variable domain (remainder filled in from reference TRBV28 and TRBJ2-7): DVKVTQSSRYLVKRTGEKVFLECVQDMDHENMFWYRQDPGLGLRLIYFSYDVKMKEKGDIPEGYSVSREKKERFSLILESASTNQTSMYLCASSLLGASYEQYFGPGTRLTVT.

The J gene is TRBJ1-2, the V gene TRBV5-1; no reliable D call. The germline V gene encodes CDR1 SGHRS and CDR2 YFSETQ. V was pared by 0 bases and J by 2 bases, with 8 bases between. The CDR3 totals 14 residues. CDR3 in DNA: TGCGCCAGCAGCTTGGACGCGGGAAACTATGGCTACACCTTC. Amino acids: CASSLDAGNYGYTF.

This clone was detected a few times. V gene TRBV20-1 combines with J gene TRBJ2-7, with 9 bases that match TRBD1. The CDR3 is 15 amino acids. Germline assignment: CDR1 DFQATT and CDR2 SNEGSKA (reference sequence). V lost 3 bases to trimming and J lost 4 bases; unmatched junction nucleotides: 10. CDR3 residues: CSASNRGRAPYEQYF. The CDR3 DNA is TGCAGTGCTAGTAACAGGGGGCGAGCTCCATACGAGCAGTACTTC.